Below, one T cell receptor beta chain is given with its context. This entry belongs to a study of blood T cell repertoires in COVID-19. Study background: Samples of COVID-19 (acute and convalescent) were obtained from the United States, Italy and Spain.

The CDR3 sequence is 15 residues long. The junction had 9 bases not matched to a gene; V was cut back by 3 bases and J by 7 bases. Germline values: CDR1 LGHDT, CDR2 YNNKEL (reference sequence). Participants were aged about 18 to 100 years from some 24 US areas. Grouping used clinical history reported by participants in a survey and questionnaire. In the original processing: The authors estimated nucleated cell counts from reference gene primer amplification. The protocol was immunoSEQ multiplex PCR, while the TCRdb copy is restricted to in-frame clones and leaves out a portion. V, J and clone size are those of that table, while D and trimming were read from the DNA. The data show 250,000 or so clones, roughly 87% seen once.

Sequenced material: PBMCs or T cells enriched from blood (not recorded which). The receptor's source is a woman in her thirties with acute COVID-19. This chain connects TRBV3-1 (or the pseudogene TRBV3-2) to TRBJ1-5; TRBD1 agrees at 7 bases. The CDR3 DNA follows: TGTGCCAGCAGCCAGCACCCAGGGGGAGCCCAGCCCCAGCATTTT. Amino acids: CASSQHPGGAQPQHF.